This T cell receptor beta chain was observed in a study of neurological immune-mediated disorders. V was cut by 3 bases and J by 2 bases, with 11 bases left in between. Germline CDR1 and CDR2: DFQATT and SNEGSKA (reference sequence). The CDR3 has 14 amino acids. At least ten counts were recorded for this clonotype. TCRdb passed the 5' RACE reads through MiXCR, listing each CDR3 protein once. Of fewer than 45,000 distinct CDR3 sequences listed, over 2% are singletons. Sequencing input: PBMCs. The chain carries TRBV20-1 and TRBJ1-5; D is uncertain. The sequence derives from a man aged 30 to 45 with multiple sclerosis. Here the CDR3 DNA reads TGCAGTGCTAGCACCCGAGATCGCAATCAGCCCCAGCATTTT. This encodes CSASTRDRNQPQHF.